These T cell receptor beta chains were read from a single sample in a study of human T cells and chemical hapten exposure. TCRdb processed the RACE reads anew with MiXCR; each CDR3 protein has one entry. The table records under 75,000 distinct CDR3 sequences, around 7.9% of them present only once. Sequencing was performed on whole blood, taken in connection with sensitization to the hapten diphenylcyclopropenone (DPC). The receptors here all came from a woman aged 45-65 years with alopecia areata. Some clones in this sample may be carry-over from other donors' samples. The CDR3 runs from the conserved cysteine through the conserved F or W. A D gene is named only where the DNA matches it firmly. Clone size appears in some rows only: once, few, many, or a class for an expanded clone.

j_call d_call clone_size v_call cdr3_aa cdr3_nt
TRBJ2-3 - many TRBV3-1 CASSLGKSRGSDTQYF TGTGCCAGCAGTCTTGGGAAGTCGCGGGGCTCAGATACGCAGTATTTT
TRBJ1-2 - many TRBV6-1 CASSEAHSIYGYTF TGTGCCAGCAGTGAAGCGCACAGCATCTATGGCTACACCTTC
TRBJ2-3 - many TRBV6-4 CASSPTQVDTQYF TGTGCCAGCAGTCCCACTCAGGTAGATACGCAGTATTTT
TRBJ2-2 - - TRBV12-3/TRBV12-4 CASRAEVFSGELFF TGTGCCAGCAGGGCCGAGGTCTTTTCCGGGGAGCTGTTTTTT
TRBJ1-1 - many TRBV6-6 CASSSLNEAFF TGTGCCAGCAGTTCTTTGAATGAAGCTTTCTTT
TRBJ1-2 - many TRBV10-2 CASSELWGGYTF TGCGCCAGCAGTGAGTTATGGGGTGGCTACACCTTC
TRBJ1-1 TRBD1 - TRBV4-2 CASSQKGAGGVTEAFF TGTGCCAGCAGCCAGAAGGGGGCAGGGGGGGTCACTGAAGCTTTCTTT
TRBJ2-2 TRBD1 - TRBV28 CASRGQANTGELFF TGTGCCAGCAGGGGACAGGCGAACACCGGGGAGCTGTTTTTT
TRBJ1-2 TRBD1 many TRBV28 CASRTGGWRGYTF TGTGCCAGCAGGACAGGGGGATGGCGCGGCTACACCTTC
TRBJ2-7 TRBD2 few TRBV12-3/TRBV12-4 CASCWGGYEQYF TGTGCCAGCTGTTGGGGGGGTTACGAGCAGTACTTC
TRBJ2-5 - few TRBV27 CASRGPYQETQYF TGTGCCAGCAGGGGACCCTACCAAGAGACCCAGTACTTC
TRBJ1-2 - - TRBV3-1 CASSQRTVYGYTF TGTGCCAGCAGCCAACGGACAGTCTATGGCTACACCTTC
TRBJ1-1 - few TRBV19 CASTEGWAEVTEAFF TGTGCCAGTACGGAGGGATGGGCCGAGGTCACTGAAGCTTTCTTT
TRBJ2-3 - once TRBV12-3/TRBV12-4 CASSLQGGNADTQYF TGTGCCAGCAGTTTACAGGGGGGTAACGCAGATACGCAGTATTTT
TRBJ2-6 TRBD2 many TRBV20-1 CSARSQGLSGANVLTF TGCAGTGCTCGTAGCCAGGGACTAAGTGGGGCCAACGTCCTGACTTTC
TRBJ2-4 TRBD2 few TRBV6-2/TRBV6-3 CASSFGTSATKNIQYF TGTGCCAGCAGCTTTGGGACTAGCGCAACCAAAAACATTCAGTACTTC
TRBJ2-2 - - TRBV6-5 CASRLGLPGGELFF TGTGCCAGCAGATTGGGACTCCCCGGGGGGGAGCTGTTTTTT
TRBJ2-5 TRBD1 - TRBV12-3/TRBV12-4 CASRWTGTETQYF TGTGCCAGCAGGTGGACAGGGACGGAGACCCAGTACTTC
TRBJ2-3 - - TRBV20-1 CSASALMVADTQYF TGCAGTGCTAGTGCGCTGATGGTTGCAGATACGCAGTATTTT
TRBJ2-1 - - TRBV7-8 CASSLGTLPNEQFF TGTGCCAGCAGCTTGGGGACCTTACCCAATGAGCAGTTCTTC
TRBJ2-3 - many TRBV25-1 CASSDWKGGTDTQYF TGTGCCAGCAGTGATTGGAAGGGCGGCACAGATACGCAGTATTTT
TRBJ2-3 - - TRBV4-2 CASSQGVFSTDTQYF TGTGCCAGCAGCCAAGGTGTCTTTAGCACAGATACGCAGTATTTT
TRBJ2-7 - few TRBV18 CASSPLDRPFSYEQYF TGTGCCAGCTCACCATTAGACAGGCCTTTCTCCTACGAGCAGTACTTC
TRBJ2-1 TRBD2 few TRBV20-1 CSGEIEGGPDEQFF TGCAGTGGGGAGATCGAGGGAGGGCCCGATGAGCAGTTCTTC
TRBJ2-1 - - TRBV29-1 CSVRAQVDEQFF TGCAGCGTCCGGGCCCAGGTGGATGAGCAGTTCTTC
TRBJ1-5 TRBD1 few TRBV20-1 CSASSGTVDQPQHF TGCAGTGCTTCCTCCGGGACAGTAGATCAGCCCCAGCATTTT
TRBJ2-7 - few TRBV6-1 CASSAELGYEQYF TGTGCCAGCAGTGCCGAGCTCGGGTACGAGCAGTACTTC
TRBJ2-1 TRBD2 - TRBV27 CASTGRRGSYNEQFF TGTGCCAGCACCGGGAGGCGGGGCTCCTACAATGAGCAGTTCTTC
TRBJ2-2 - - TRBV27 CASSWRDVTGELFF TGTGCCAGCAGTTGGCGGGACGTAACCGGGGAGCTGTTTTTT
TRBJ1-1 TRBD1 many TRBV29-1 CSAAQGATPLNTEAFF TGCAGCGCCGCACAGGGGGCGACTCCATTGAACACTGAAGCTTTCTTT
TRBJ2-3 - few TRBV9 CASSSGTPRNTQYF TGTGCCAGCAGCTCCGGGACCCCCAGGAATACGCAGTATTTT
TRBJ2-7 - few TRBV20-1 CSAREISYEQYF TGCAGTGCTAGAGAGATTAGCTACGAGCAGTACTTC
TRBJ2-7 - many TRBV5-1 CASSRQGGDFYEQYF TGCGCCAGCAGCCGTCAAGGGGGGGACTTCTACGAGCAGTACTTC
TRBJ2-3 - many TRBV7-6 CASSLATTDTQYF TGTGCCAGCAGCTTAGCGACTACCGATACGCAGTATTTT
TRBJ2-3 - many TRBV20-1 CSARDSRTDTQYF TGCAGTGCGCGGGACTCCCGCACAGATACGCAGTATTTT
TRBJ2-7 - few TRBV7-6 CASSLAPGDGTYEQYF TGTGCCAGCAGCTTAGCGCCCGGAGACGGGACCTACGAGCAGTACTTC
TRBJ2-1 - - TRBV11-2 CASRLRSGVWGEQFF TGTGCCAGCAGGCTCCGTTCGGGGGTCTGGGGTGAGCAGTTCTTC
TRBJ2-3 - few TRBV27 CASSLAGTAFLGDTQYF TGTGCCAGCAGTTTAGCCGGGACGGCCTTTCTCGGTGATACGCAGTATTTT
TRBJ2-7 TRBD1 - TRBV19 CASSLRTGDVYEQYF TGTGCCAGTAGTCTAAGGACAGGGGACGTCTACGAGCAGTACTTC
TRBJ2-1 - - TRBV6-2/TRBV6-3 CASSYSVRLGEQFF TGTGCCAGCAGTTACAGTGTTCGACTCGGTGAGCAGTTCTTC
TRBJ1-5 - many TRBV2 CASSELRDQPQHF TGTGCCAGCAGTGAATTAAGGGATCAGCCCCAGCATTTT
TRBJ2-3 - - TRBV19 CASTHTGGADTQYF TGTGCCAGTACCCACACCGGCGGGGCAGATACGCAGTATTTT
TRBJ2-7 - few TRBV3-1 CASSPYENEQYF TGTGCCAGCAGCCCCTACGAGAACGAGCAGTACTTC
TRBJ2-3 TRBD2 few TRBV20-1 CSARERTSGAYTDTQYF TGCAGTGCTAGAGAAAGGACTAGCGGTGCTTACACAGATACGCAGTATTTT
TRBJ2-7 TRBD1 few TRBV28 CAAAPGQGYEQYF TGTGCCGCTGCTCCGGGACAGGGGTACGAGCAGTACTTC
TRBJ1-6 - many TRBV7-9 CASSLGRDYYNSPLHF TGTGCCAGCAGCTTGGGACGGGACTACTATAATTCACCCCTCCACTTT
TRBJ2-1 - - TRBV7-2 CASSLLEGPGNEQFF TGTGCCAGCAGCTTATTGGAGGGACCGGGGAATGAGCAGTTCTTC
TRBJ1-1 - - TRBV9 CASSGERGSEAFF TGTGCCAGCAGCGGAGAAAGGGGGTCTGAAGCTTTCTTT
TRBJ2-3 TRBD2 - TRBV11-2 CASSLTSGSYADTQYF TGTGCCAGCAGCTTAACGAGCGGGAGCTACGCAGATACGCAGTATTTT
TRBJ2-6 - - TRBV19 CASSPAGRRGANVLTF TGTGCCAGTAGTCCCGCGGGAAGGCGGGGGGCCAACGTCCTGACTTTC